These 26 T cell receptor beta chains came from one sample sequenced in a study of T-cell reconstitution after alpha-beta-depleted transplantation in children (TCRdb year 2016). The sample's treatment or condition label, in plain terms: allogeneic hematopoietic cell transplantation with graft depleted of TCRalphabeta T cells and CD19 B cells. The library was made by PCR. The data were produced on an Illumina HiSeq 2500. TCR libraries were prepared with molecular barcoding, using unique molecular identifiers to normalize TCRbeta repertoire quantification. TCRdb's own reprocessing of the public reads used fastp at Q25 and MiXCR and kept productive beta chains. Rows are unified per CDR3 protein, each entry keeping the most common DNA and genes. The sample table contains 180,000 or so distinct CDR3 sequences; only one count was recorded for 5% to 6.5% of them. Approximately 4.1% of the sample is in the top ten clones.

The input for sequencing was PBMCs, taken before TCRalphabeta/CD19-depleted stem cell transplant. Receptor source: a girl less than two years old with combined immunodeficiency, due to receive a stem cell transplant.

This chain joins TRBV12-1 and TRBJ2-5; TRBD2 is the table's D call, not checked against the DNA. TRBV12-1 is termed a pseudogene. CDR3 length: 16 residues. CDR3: CASSAAGEGSGETQYF. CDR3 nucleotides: TGTGCCAGCAGCGCTGCGGGGGAGGGATCCGGAGAGACCCAGTACTTC.

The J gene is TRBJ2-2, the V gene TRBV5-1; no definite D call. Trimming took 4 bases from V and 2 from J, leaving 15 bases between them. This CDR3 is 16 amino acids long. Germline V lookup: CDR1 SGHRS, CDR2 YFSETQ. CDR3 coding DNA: TGCGCCAGCAGCGTGATAAGTGTCATTAACACCGGGGAGCTGTTTTTT. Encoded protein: CASSVISVINTGELFF. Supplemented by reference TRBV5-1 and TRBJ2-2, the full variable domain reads KAGVTQTPRYLIKTRGQQVTLSCSPISGHRSVSWYQQTPGQGLQFLFEYFSETQRNKGNFPGRFSGRQFSNSRSEMNVSTLELGDSALYLCASSVISVINTGELFFGEGSRLTVL.

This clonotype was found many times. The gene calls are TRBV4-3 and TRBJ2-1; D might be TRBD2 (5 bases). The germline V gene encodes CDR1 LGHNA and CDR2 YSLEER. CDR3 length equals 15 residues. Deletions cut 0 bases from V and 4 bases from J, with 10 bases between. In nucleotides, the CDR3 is TGCGCCAGCAGCCAAGATCCAGCGGTATACAATGAGCAGTTCTTC. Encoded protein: CASSQDPAVYNEQFF.

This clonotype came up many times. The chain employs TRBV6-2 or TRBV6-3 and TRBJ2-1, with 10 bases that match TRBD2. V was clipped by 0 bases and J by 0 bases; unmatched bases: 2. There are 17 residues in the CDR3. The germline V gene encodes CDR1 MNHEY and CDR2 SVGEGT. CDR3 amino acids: CASSYSPSGSSYNEQFF. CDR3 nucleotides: TGTGCCAGCAGTTACTCCCCTAGCGGGAGCTCCTACAATGAGCAGTTCTTC.

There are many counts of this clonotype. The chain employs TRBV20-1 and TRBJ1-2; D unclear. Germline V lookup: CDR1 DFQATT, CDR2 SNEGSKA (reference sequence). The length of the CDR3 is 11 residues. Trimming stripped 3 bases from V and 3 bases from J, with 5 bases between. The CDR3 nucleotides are TGCAGTGCTAGTAGGCACTATGGCTACACCTTC. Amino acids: CSASRHYGYTF.

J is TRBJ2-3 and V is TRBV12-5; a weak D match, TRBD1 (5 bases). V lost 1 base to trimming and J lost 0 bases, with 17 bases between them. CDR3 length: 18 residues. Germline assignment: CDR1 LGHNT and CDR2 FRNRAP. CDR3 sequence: CASGLGSKTASSTDTQYF. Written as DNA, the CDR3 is TGTGCTAGTGGTTTGGGATCTAAGACAGCTTCTAGCACAGATACGCAGTATTTT.

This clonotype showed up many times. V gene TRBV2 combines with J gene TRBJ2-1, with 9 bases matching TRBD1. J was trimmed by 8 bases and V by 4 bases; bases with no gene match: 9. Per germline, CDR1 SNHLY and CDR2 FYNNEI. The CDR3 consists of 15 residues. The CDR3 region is CASSGPGTGYDEQFF. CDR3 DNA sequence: TGTGCCAGCAGTGGCCCCGGGACAGGGTATGATGAGCAGTTCTTC.

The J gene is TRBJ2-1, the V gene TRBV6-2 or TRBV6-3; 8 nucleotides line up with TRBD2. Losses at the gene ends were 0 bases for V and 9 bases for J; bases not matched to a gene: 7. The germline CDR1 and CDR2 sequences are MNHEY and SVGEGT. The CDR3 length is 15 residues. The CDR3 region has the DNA TGTGCCAGCAGTTACTCCGCCCCCGGGGGGGCTGAGCAGTTCTTC. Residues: CASSYSAPGGAEQFF.

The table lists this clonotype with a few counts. The CDR3 bases are TGTGCCAGCAGGAAGACCGGGCCGACGCGGGGAAACACTGAAGCTTTCTTT. Translating it yields CASRKTGPTRGNTEAFF. The chain couples TRBV28 to TRBJ1-1; D remains unclear. Trimming left V 6 bases short and J 2 bases short, with 22 bases between. Germline-derived CDR1 and CDR2 are MDHEN and SYDVKM. The CDR3 is 17 residues long.

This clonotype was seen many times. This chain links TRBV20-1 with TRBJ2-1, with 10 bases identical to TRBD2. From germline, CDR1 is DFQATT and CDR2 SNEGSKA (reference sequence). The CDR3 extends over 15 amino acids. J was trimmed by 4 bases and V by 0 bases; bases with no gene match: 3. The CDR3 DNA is TGCAGTGCTAGAGACACTAGCGGGGTGTACAATGAGCAGTTCTTC. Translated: CSARDTSGVYNEQFF.

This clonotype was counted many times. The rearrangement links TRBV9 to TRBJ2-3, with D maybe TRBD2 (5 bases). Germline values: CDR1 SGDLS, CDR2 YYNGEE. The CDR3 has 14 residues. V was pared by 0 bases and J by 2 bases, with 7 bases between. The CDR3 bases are TGTGCCAGCAGCGTAGCGGGATTCACAGATACGCAGTATTTT. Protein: CASSVAGFTDTQYF.

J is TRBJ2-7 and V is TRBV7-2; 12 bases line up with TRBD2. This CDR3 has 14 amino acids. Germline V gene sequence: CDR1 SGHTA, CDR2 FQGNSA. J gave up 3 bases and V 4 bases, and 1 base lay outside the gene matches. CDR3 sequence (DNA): TGTGCCAGCAGCTCACTAGCGGGGGGCTACGAGCAGTACTTC. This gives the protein CASSSLAGGYEQYF.

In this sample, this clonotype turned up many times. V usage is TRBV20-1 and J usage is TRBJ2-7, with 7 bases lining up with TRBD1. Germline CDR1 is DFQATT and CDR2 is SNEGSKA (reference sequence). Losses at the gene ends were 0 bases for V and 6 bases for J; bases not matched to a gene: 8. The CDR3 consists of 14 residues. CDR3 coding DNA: TGCAGTGCTAGAGAGACAGGGTGGGACCTCGAGCAGTACTTC. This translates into CSARETGWDLEQYF.

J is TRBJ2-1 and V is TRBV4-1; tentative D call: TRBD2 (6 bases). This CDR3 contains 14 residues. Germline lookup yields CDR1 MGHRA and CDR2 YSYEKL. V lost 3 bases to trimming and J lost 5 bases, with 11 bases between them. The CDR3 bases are TGCGCCAGCAGCCACAGTGGAGGGAACAATGAGCAGTTCTTC. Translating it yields CASSHSGGNNEQFF.

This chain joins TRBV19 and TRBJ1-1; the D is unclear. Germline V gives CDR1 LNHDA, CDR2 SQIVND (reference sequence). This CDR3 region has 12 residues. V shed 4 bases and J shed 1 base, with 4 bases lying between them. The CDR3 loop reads CASSNRNTEAFF. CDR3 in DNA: TGTGCCAGTAGTAACCGGAACACTGAAGCTTTCTTT.

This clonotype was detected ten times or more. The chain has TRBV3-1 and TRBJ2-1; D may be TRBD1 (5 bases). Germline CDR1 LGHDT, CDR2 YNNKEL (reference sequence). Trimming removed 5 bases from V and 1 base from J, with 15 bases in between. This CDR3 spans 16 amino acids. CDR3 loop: CASSVLPRGSYNEQFF. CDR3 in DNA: TGTGCCAGCAGCGTTCTACCTAGGGGTTCCTACAATGAGCAGTTCTTC.

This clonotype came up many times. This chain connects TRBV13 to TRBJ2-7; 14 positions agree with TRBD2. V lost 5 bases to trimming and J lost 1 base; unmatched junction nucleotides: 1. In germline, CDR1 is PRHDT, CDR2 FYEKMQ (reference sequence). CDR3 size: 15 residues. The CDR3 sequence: CASSGTSGGSYEQYF. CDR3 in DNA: TGTGCCAGCAGCGGGACTAGCGGGGGTTCCTACGAGCAGTACTTC.

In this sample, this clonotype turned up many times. CDR3 sequence reads: CASSQNIYRVNEQYF. As DNA, the CDR3 is TGTGCCAGCAGCCAAAACATTTACAGGGTCAACGAGCAGTACTTC. This chain links TRBV7-9 with TRBJ2-7; the D gene is possibly TRBD1 (6 bases). Between the trimmed V and J ends, which lost 5 bases and 5 bases, there was a span of 19 bases. The germline V gene encodes CDR1 SEHNR and CDR2 FQNEAQ (reference sequence). The CDR3 consists of 15 residues. Complete variable domain (other parts from reference TRBV7-9 and TRBJ2-7): DTGVSQNPRHKITKRGQNVTFRCDPISEHNRLYWYRQTLGQGPEFLTYFQNEAQLEKSRLLSDRFSAERPKGSFSTLEIQRTEQGDSAMYLCASSQNIYRVNEQYFGPGTRLTVT.

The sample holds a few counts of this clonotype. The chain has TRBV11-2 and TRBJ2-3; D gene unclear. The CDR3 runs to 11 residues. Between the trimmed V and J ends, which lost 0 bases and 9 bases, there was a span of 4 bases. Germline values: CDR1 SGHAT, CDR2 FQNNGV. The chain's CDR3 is CASSLDLTQYF. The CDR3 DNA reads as TGTGCCAGCAGCTTAGATCTGACGCAGTATTTT.

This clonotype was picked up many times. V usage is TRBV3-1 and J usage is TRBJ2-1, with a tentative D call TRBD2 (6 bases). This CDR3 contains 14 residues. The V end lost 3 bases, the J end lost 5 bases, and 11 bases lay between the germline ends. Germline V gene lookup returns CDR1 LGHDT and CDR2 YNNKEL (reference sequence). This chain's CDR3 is CASSQAGTDNEQFF. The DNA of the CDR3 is TGTGCCAGCAGCCAGGCCGGGACTGACAATGAGCAGTTCTTC.

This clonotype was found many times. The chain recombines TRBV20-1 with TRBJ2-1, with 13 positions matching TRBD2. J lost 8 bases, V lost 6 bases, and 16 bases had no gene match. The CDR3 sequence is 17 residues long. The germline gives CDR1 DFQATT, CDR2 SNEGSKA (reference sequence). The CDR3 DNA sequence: TGCAGTGCCTACACCGGGACTAGCGGGGTGGTACGATATGAGCAGTTCTTC. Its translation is CSAYTGTSGVVRYEQFF.

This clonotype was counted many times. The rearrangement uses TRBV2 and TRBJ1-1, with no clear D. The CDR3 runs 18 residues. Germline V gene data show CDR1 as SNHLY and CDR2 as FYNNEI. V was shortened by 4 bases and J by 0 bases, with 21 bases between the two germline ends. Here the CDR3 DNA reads TGTGCCAGCAGTGTGGCACCGAGAGGGTTTCCCATGAACACTGAAGCTTTCTTT. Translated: CASSVAPRGFPMNTEAFF.

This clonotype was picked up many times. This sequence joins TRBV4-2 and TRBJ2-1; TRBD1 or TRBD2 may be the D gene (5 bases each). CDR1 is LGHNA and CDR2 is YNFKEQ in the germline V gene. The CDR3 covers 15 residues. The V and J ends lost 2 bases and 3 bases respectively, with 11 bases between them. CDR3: CASSQTRDGYNEQFF. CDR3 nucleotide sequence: TGTGCCAGCAGCCAAACCCGGGACGGCTACAATGAGCAGTTCTTC.

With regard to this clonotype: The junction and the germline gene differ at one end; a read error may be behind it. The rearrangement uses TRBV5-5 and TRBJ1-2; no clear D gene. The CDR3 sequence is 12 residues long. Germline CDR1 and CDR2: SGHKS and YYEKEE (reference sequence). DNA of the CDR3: TGTGTCAGCAGCGGCGGAGACCCCGGCTACACCTTC. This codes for CVSSGGDPGYTF.

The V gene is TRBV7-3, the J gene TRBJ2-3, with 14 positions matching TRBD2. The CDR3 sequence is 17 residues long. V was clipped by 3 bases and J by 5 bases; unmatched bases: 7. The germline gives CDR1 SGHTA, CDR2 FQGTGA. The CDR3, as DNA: TGTGCCAGCAGCTTCTCCGGACTAGCGGGAGGTCGAGATACGCAGTATTTT. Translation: CASSFSGLAGGRDTQYF.

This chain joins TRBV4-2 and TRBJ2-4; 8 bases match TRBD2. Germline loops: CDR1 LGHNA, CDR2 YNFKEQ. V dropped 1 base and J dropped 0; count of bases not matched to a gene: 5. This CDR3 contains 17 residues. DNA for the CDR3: TGTGCCAGCAGCCAAGTACTAGCGGCCGTAGCCAAAAACATTCAGTACTTC. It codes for CASSQVLAAVAKNIQYF.